A selection of T cell receptor beta chains follows, all from one sample in a study of STAT3 mutations in large granular lymphocyte leukemia. Clones were sequenced by immunoSEQ multiplex PCR, and TCRdb holds only the in-frame ones, with some missing. The sample lists some 31,000 clones, around 86% occurring once. Sequenced sample: peripheral blood mononuclear cells. The receptor source for this set is a man aged 60-69 years with T-cell large granular lymphocyte leukemia. Some clones in this sample may be carry-over from other donors' samples. The CDR3 runs from the conserved cysteine through the conserved F or W. The order of the fields is V gene, clone size, D gene, CDR3 protein. The D gene is left open where the match is weak. For some rows the clone size is stated as once, few or many, or as a class when expanded; others skip it.

V gene: TRBV5-1
clone size: NA
D gene: NA
CDR3 protein: CASSDPGTRPHEQYF

V gene: TRBV5-6
clone size: NA
D gene: NA
CDR3 protein: CASSFSSLGPGELFF

V gene: TRBV5-4
clone size: once
D gene: TRBD1
CDR3 protein: CASSLRQGAQETQYF

V gene: TRBV7-9
clone size: NA
D gene: NA
CDR3 protein: CASSLLDEQYF

V gene: TRBV7-2
clone size: NA
D gene: NA
CDR3 protein: CASSFTENTEAFF

V gene: TRBV7-9
clone size: NA
D gene: TRBD2
CDR3 protein: CASSFSGSPAGGPGYEQYF

V gene: TRBV2
clone size: NA
D gene: NA
CDR3 protein: CASKRDQNQPQHF

V gene: TRBV14
clone size: few
D gene: TRBD1
CDR3 protein: CASSPGQGIGQPQHF

V gene: TRBV5-4
clone size: NA
D gene: TRBD1
CDR3 protein: CASSLPPLDRGGSYEQYF

V gene: TRBV18
clone size: NA
D gene: NA
CDR3 protein: CASSQGRYEQYF

V gene: TRBV30
clone size: NA
D gene: NA
CDR3 protein: CAWSVGGPRGYGYTF

V gene: TRBV28
clone size: NA
D gene: TRBD1
CDR3 protein: CAIMTGDRVLTGTEAFF

V gene: TRBV7-6
clone size: NA
D gene: TRBD1
CDR3 protein: CASSPWTGNNEQFF

V gene: TRBV19
clone size: once
D gene: NA
CDR3 protein: CASTPTGRTDTEAFF

V gene: TRBV27
clone size: NA
D gene: NA
CDR3 protein: CASSLSGWGADTQYF

V gene: TRBV5-1
clone size: few
D gene: TRBD1
CDR3 protein: CASLYDRVGTGELFF

V gene: TRBV7-2
clone size: NA
D gene: TRBD2
CDR3 protein: CASGGGTSGVRGGTQYF

V gene: TRBV6-5
clone size: NA
D gene: TRBD2
CDR3 protein: CATAMASGYTDTQYF

V gene: TRBV6-1
clone size: NA
D gene: TRBD1
CDR3 protein: CASSQGQDSPLHF

V gene: TRBV10-3
clone size: NA
D gene: TRBD1
CDR3 protein: CAISEDRGLEQYF

V gene: TRBV28
clone size: NA
D gene: TRBD1
CDR3 protein: CASSPGQGFSNYGYTF

V gene: TRBV7-9
clone size: NA
D gene: TRBD1
CDR3 protein: CASSLRQGGEKLFF

V gene: TRBV5-4
clone size: NA
D gene: TRBD1
CDR3 protein: CASSSGQGEYNEQFF

V gene: TRBV5-6
clone size: NA
D gene: TRBD2
CDR3 protein: CASSPPQGARLAGRNEQFF

V gene: TRBV4-1
clone size: NA
D gene: NA
CDR3 protein: CASSLQGTDTQYF

V gene: TRBV2
clone size: NA
D gene: NA
CDR3 protein: CASAYQETQYF

V gene: TRBV27
clone size: few
D gene: NA
CDR3 protein: CASSSSQAGYTF

V gene: TRBV29-1
clone size: NA
D gene: NA
CDR3 protein: CSVARTAEETQYF

V gene: TRBV7-9
clone size: NA
D gene: NA
CDR3 protein: CASKRRTIEQFF

V gene: TRBV6-5
clone size: NA
D gene: NA
CDR3 protein: CASRAPGTNTEAFF

V gene: TRBV11-2
clone size: once
D gene: TRBD1
CDR3 protein: CASSLLGTGGNTGELFF

V gene: TRBV7-8
clone size: NA
D gene: TRBD2
CDR3 protein: CASSFGLAGGGAYNEQFF

V gene: TRBV29-1
clone size: NA
D gene: TRBD2
CDR3 protein: CSVRKAGGPTDTQYF

V gene: TRBV5-1
clone size: NA
D gene: TRBD1
CDR3 protein: CASSLQGASTDTQYF

V gene: TRBV4-3
clone size: few
D gene: NA
CDR3 protein: CASSQSRTLNEQFF

V gene: TRBV5-1
clone size: NA
D gene: TRBD1
CDR3 protein: CASRLTGTEATEAFF

V gene: TRBV19
clone size: NA
D gene: TRBD2
CDR3 protein: CASSIGGDRRLGTDTQYF

V gene: TRBV11-2
clone size: NA
D gene: NA
CDR3 protein: CASSSLDSAAGELFF

V gene: TRBV4-1
clone size: NA
D gene: TRBD1
CDR3 protein: CASSPLGTAYNEQFF

V gene: TRBV7-2
clone size: NA
D gene: NA
CDR3 protein: CASSLVVGSLTGELFF

V gene: TRBV6-1
clone size: NA
D gene: NA
CDR3 protein: CASSEGYRNSNQPQHF

V gene: TRBV30
clone size: NA
D gene: TRBD2
CDR3 protein: CAWSSPGGRHNEQFF

V gene: TRBV4-3
clone size: NA
D gene: NA
CDR3 protein: CASSQDSSDLYGYTF

V gene: TRBV4-2
clone size: NA
D gene: NA
CDR3 protein: CASSRGLQETQYF